The 26 T cell receptor beta chains in this list originate from one sample, sequenced in a study of T cell repertoires in cytomegalovirus infection. From the reads, TCRdb called clonotypes with MiXCR, one entry per CDR3 protein. This sample has about 310,000 distinct CDR3 sequences, with 17% found just once. The specimen was PBMCs. Every receptor here comes from a human donor in good health (CMV status not recorded). Some clones in this sample may be carry-over from other donors' samples.

This clonotype was seen more than once but under ten times. V usage is TRBV28 and J usage is TRBJ2-5; D could derive from TRBD1 or TRBD2 (6 bases each). Deletions cut 2 bases from V and 4 bases from J, with 11 bases between. Germline V gene lookup returns CDR1 MDHEN and CDR2 SYDVKM. The CDR3 extends over 14 amino acids. The CDR3 is CASSLIGGPETQYF. DNA for the CDR3: TGTGCCAGCAGTTTAATTGGGGGGCCAGAGACCCAGTACTTC.

The sample holds a few counts of this clonotype. The CDR3 here is CASSGGPDTQYF. CDR3 nucleotides: TGTGCCAGCAGCGGGGGTCCAGATACGCAGTATTTT. The V call is TRBV6-6, the J call TRBJ2-3; a weak D match, TRBD2 (6 bases). The CDR3 has 12 residues. Per germline, CDR1 MNHNY and CDR2 SVGAGI (reference sequence). Trimming cost V 6 bases and J 4 bases, with 8 bases left between them.

This chain joins TRBV20-1 and TRBJ2-7; TRBD1 agrees at 7 bases. CDR3 length: 14 residues. The ends lost 6 bases at V and 0 bases at J; junction bases unmatched: 8. Per the germline V gene, CDR1 is DFQATT and CDR2 is SNEGSKA (reference sequence). The CDR3, as DNA: TGCAGTGCCCAAGACAGGGCGAACTCCTACGAGCAGTACTTC. Its translation is CSAQDRANSYEQYF.

The table lists this clonotype with many counts. The CDR3 reads CASSNTFRGRADTQYF. The CDR3 DNA follows: TGTGCCAGCAGCAATACCTTCAGGGGCAGGGCAGATACGCAGTATTTT. V is TRBV11-2 and J is TRBJ2-3; D may be TRBD1 (6 bases). Trimming pared 5 bases from V and 4 bases from J, leaving 19 bases between. This CDR3 has 16 residues. CDR1 is SGHAT, CDR2 FQNNGV, per germline. Filled out from reference TRBV11-2 and TRBJ2-3, the complete variable domain reads EAGVAQSPRYKIIEKRQSVAFWCNPISGHATLYWYQQILGQGPKLLIQFQNNGVVDDSQLPKDRFSAERLKGVDSTLKIQPAKLEDSAVYLCASSNTFRGRADTQYFGPGTRLTVL.

The sample holds a few counts of this clonotype. The chain joins TRBV20-1 to TRBJ2-1; D call uncertain. Trimming took 0 bases from V and 6 from J, leaving 21 bases between them. Germline-derived CDR1 and CDR2 are DFQATT and SNEGSKA (reference sequence). The CDR3 extends over 17 amino acids. The CDR3 DNA reads TGCAGTGCTAGAGATCCTCGGGCAGTCGTATGGGCCAATGAGCAGTTCTTC. Protein: CSARDPRAVVWANEQFF.

In its sample, this clonotype was seen many times. In nucleotides, the CDR3 is TGTGCCAGCAGCCAGGGGAGTACAGGCTACACCTTC. This gives the protein CASSQGSTGYTF. The chain combines TRBV11-2 with TRBJ1-2; D may be TRBD1 (6 bases). The germline CDR1 and CDR2 sequences are SGHAT and FQNNGV. V was clipped by 5 bases and J by 8 bases, with 12 bases between them. The CDR3 covers 12 residues.

The sample holds many counts of this clonotype. The J gene is TRBJ2-1, the V gene TRBV28; the D gene is possibly TRBD2 (6 bases). The CDR3 sequence is 15 residues long. Germline values: CDR1 MDHEN, CDR2 SYDVKM. The V end lost 6 bases, the J end lost 1 base, and 13 bases lay between the germline ends. CDR3 sequence reads: CASRSRTNSYNEQFF. The CDR3 DNA follows: TGTGCCAGCAGGTCTAGGACTAATTCCTACAATGAGCAGTTCTTC.

This clonotype was counted at least ten times. The rearrangement joins TRBV11-2 to TRBJ2-7, with D possibly TRBD1 on 5 matching bases. The CDR3 is made up of 14 amino acids. Germline V gives CDR1 SGHAT, CDR2 FQNNGV. V lost 4 bases and J lost 0, with 10 bases in between. The CDR3 DNA reads as TGTGCCAGCAGCTCGACGGACATCTCCTACGAGCAGTACTTC. It codes for CASSSTDISYEQYF.

The V and J genes are TRBV7-2 and TRBJ2-5, with D hard to call. V shed 3 bases and J shed 0 bases, with 11 bases lying between them. CDR1 and CDR2 from the germline V gene are SGHTA and FQGNSA. The CDR3 length is 15 residues. CDR3 nucleotide sequence: TGTGCCAGCAGCTTGTCGGCTGGATACCAAGAGACCCAGTACTTC. It translates to CASSLSAGYQETQYF.

The chain carries TRBV9 and TRBJ2-1; no definite D call. Trimming took 0 bases from V and 3 from J, leaving 13 bases between them. Germline values: CDR1 SGDLS, CDR2 YYNGEE. The CDR3 contains 16 residues. The CDR3 loop is CASSVGGGTLYNEQFF. The DNA for the CDR3 is TGTGCCAGCAGCGTAGGCGGCGGCACCCTCTACAATGAGCAGTTCTTC.

This clonotype was seen more than once but under ten times. The rearrangement uses TRBV24-1 and TRBJ2-2; 9 bases fit TRBD1. Germline values: CDR1 KGHDR, CDR2 SFDVKD. The CDR3 runs to 13 residues. V shed 9 bases, J shed 6 bases, and the junction held 4 bases outside the gene matches. The CDR3 loop reads CATGTGLSGELFF. The CDR3 DNA follows: TGTGCCACCGGGACAGGGTTGTCCGGGGAGCTGTTTTTT.

This clonotype has only a few counts. The chain uses TRBV19 and TRBJ1-5, with D unresolved. Trimming left V 5 bases short and J 6 bases short, with 11 bases between. CDR3 size: 13 residues. Germline values: CDR1 LNHDA, CDR2 SQIVND (reference sequence). The CDR3 region has the DNA TGTGCCAGTAGTTCCCAACGGGGTCAGCCCCAGCATTTT. Its protein is CASSSQRGQPQHF.

V is TRBV12-3 or TRBV12-4 and J is TRBJ2-1, with TRBD1 matching over 10 bases. Trimming took 3 bases from V and 8 from J; bases not matched to a gene: 10. The CDR3 is made up of 16 amino acids. CDR3 sequence: CASSFLPGQGMDEQFF. The CDR3 coding sequence is TGTGCCAGCAGTTTCCTCCCGGGACAGGGGATGGATGAGCAGTTCTTC.

This clonotype showed up just a few times. This rearrangement joins TRBV10-3 to TRBJ2-1, with D maybe TRBD1 (6 bases). V lost 5 bases to trimming and J lost 1 base, with 6 bases between them. The CDR3 spans 13 residues. The germline V gene encodes CDR1 ENHRY and CDR2 SYGVKD. CDR3 sequence: CAISQGSYNEQFF. The DNA of the CDR3 is TGTGCCATCAGTCAGGGGTCCTACAATGAGCAGTTCTTC.

In its sample, this clonotype was seen many times. The J gene is TRBJ2-3, the V gene TRBV7-2, with TRBD2 matching over 10 bases. The CDR3 is made up of 17 amino acids. Trimming at V came to 6 bases and at J to 0 bases, leaving 9 bases not matched to a gene. CDR1 SGHTA and CDR2 FQGNSA come from the germline V gene. Here the CDR3 DNA reads TGTGCCAGCAGGGGGCTAGCGGGAGAAACTAGCACAGATACGCAGTATTTT. Residues: CASRGLAGETSTDTQYF.

This clonotype was counted a few times. The chain couples TRBV7-9 to TRBJ1-1; a weak D match, TRBD1 (6 bases). This CDR3 comprises 14 residues. CDR1 is SEHNR, CDR2 FQNEAQ, per germline (reference sequence). With 2 bases removed from V and 4 bases from J, the gap between germline ends came to 11 bases. CDR3 nucleotides: TGTGCCAGCAGCTTACAGGGGCCGGGCACTGAAGCTTTCTTT. It translates to CASSLQGPGTEAFF. Together with reference TRBV7-9 and TRBJ1-1, the CDR3 gives the full variable domain: DTGVSQNPRHKITKRGQNVTFRCDPISEHNRLYWYRQTLGQGPEFLTYFQNEAQLEKSRLLSDRFSAERPKGSFSTLEIQRTEQGDSAMYLCASSLQGPGTEAFFGQGTRLTVV.

The chain combines TRBV5-4 with TRBJ2-2; 8 positions agree with TRBD1. V lost 5 bases and J lost 5; bases outside the gene matches: 5. This CDR3 has 14 residues. CDR1 is SGHNT, CDR2 YYREEE, per germline (reference sequence). CDR3: CASSITGGTGELFF. In DNA form, the CDR3 reads TGTGCCAGCAGTATTACAGGGGGGACCGGGGAGCTGTTTTTT.

The rearrangement uses TRBV10-3 and TRBJ1-4; the D gene is possibly TRBD1 (6 bases). The CDR3 is made up of 17 amino acids. Germline V gives CDR1 ENHRY, CDR2 SYGVKD. Deletions cut 0 bases from V and 1 base from J, with 12 bases between. The CDR3 is CAISESRPGVTNEKLFF. For the CDR3, the DNA is TGTGCCATCAGTGAGTCCCGCCCAGGGGTAACTAATGAAAAACTGTTTTTT.

This clonotype was counted many times. The rearrangement links TRBV11-2 to TRBJ2-7, with a tentative D call TRBD2 (5 bases). The V and J ends lost 4 bases and 3 bases respectively, with 19 bases between them. Germline V gene lookup returns CDR1 SGHAT and CDR2 FQNNGV. The CDR3 runs to 16 residues. The CDR3 reads CASSSSGSVQHYEQYF. CDR3 DNA: TGTGCCAGCAGCTCATCGGGATCGGTGCAGCACTACGAGCAGTACTTC.

This clonotype appeared a few times. The chain links TRBV6-6 to TRBJ2-7, with D perhaps matching TRBD1 (5 bases). The germline V and J ends were trimmed by 0 bases and 3 bases, with 15 bases remaining between them. Looked up from germline, CDR1 is MNHNY and CDR2 is SVGAGI (reference sequence). The CDR3 has 16 amino acids. DNA of the CDR3: TGTGCCAGCAGTTACTCGAGTAAGGGGTCAGACTACGAGCAGTACTTC. This gives the protein CASSYSSKGSDYEQYF.

This clonotype was detected a few times. The chain employs TRBV12-3 or TRBV12-4 and TRBJ2-5, with 7 bases aligning to TRBD2. With 3 bases clipped from V and 4 bases from J, the junction kept 5 bases outside the gene matches. The CDR3 length is 14 residues. The DNA of the CDR3 is TGTGCCAGCAGTTTTTGGGGGGGTGGAGAGACCCAGTACTTC. Its protein is CASSFWGGGETQYF.

This clonotype was detected many times. The chain links TRBV25-1 to TRBJ1-6, with a weak D call TRBD1 (5 bases). V lost 4 bases, J lost 6 bases, and 13 bases lay in between. Looked up from germline, CDR1 is MGHDK and CDR2 is SYGVNS. The CDR3 has 15 amino acids. In DNA form, the CDR3 reads TGTGCCAGCAGTGGAGGTCTGCAGGGTAATTCACCCCTCCACTTT. It is translated as CASSGGLQGNSPLHF.

Ten or more counts support this clonotype. The V call is TRBV7-2, the J call TRBJ2-6; TRBD2 is a possible D gene (5 bases). V shed 1 base and J shed 4 bases, with 11 bases lying between them. CDR1 and CDR2 (germline): SGHTA, FQGNSA. CDR3 size: 16 residues. The DNA of the CDR3 is TGTGCCAGCAGCTTAGTGTCGACTACCGGGGCCAACGTCCTGACTTTC. Its translation is CASSLVSTTGANVLTF.

This clonotype occurred many times. The chain recombines TRBV12-3 or TRBV12-4 with TRBJ1-2; no firm D call. V was shortened by 6 bases and J by 0 bases, with 8 bases between the two germline ends. There are 13 residues in the CDR3. CDR3 in amino acids: CASSTNPNYGYTF. CDR3 nucleotides: TGTGCCAGCAGCACAAACCCTAACTATGGCTACACCTTC.

The table lists this clonotype with a count of one. DNA for the CDR3: TGTGCCAGCAGTGGAGGACAGGGCACCTATGGCTACACCTTC. Protein: CASSGGQGTYGYTF. The chain links TRBV6-1 to TRBJ1-2, with 8 bases aligning to TRBD1. V was clipped by 4 bases and J by 4 bases; unmatched bases: 5. CDR1 MNHNS and CDR2 SASEGT come from the germline V gene. This CDR3 comprises 14 residues.

This clonotype has ten or more counts. CDR3 loop: CASSYAGTTQLGTGELFF. For the CDR3, the DNA is TGTGCCAGCAGTTACGCCGGGACTACACAGCTAGGGACCGGGGAGCTGTTTTTT. V gene TRBV6-6 combines with J gene TRBJ2-2; 7 bases agree with TRBD2. Germline CDR1 reads MNHNY; CDR2 reads SVGAGI (reference sequence). The length of the CDR3 is 18 residues. V dropped 2 bases and J dropped 5; count of bases not matched to a gene: 14.